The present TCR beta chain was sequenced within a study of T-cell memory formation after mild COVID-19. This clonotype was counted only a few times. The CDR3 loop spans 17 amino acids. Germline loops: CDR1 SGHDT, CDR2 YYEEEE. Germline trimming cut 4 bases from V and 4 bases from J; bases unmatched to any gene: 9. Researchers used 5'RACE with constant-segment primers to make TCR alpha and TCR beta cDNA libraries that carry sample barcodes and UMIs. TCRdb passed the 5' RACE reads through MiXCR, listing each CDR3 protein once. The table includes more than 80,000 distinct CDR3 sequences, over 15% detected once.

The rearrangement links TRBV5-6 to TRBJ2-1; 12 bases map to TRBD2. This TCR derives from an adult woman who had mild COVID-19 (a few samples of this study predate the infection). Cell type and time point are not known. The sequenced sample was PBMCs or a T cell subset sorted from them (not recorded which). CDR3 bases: TGTGCCAGCAGCACGTCTAGCGGGAGGGCCGAGTACAATGAGCAGTTCTTC. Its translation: CASSTSSGRAEYNEQFF.